The rows below give T cell receptor beta chains drawn from one sample of a study of technical replicates of blood from a few donors. Only in-frame clones appear in the TCRdb table, and some are missing; sequencing was by immunoSEQ multiplex PCR. The sample carries around 62,000 clones, roughly 98% recorded once. The material sequenced was T cells isolated from PBMCs. The source is a human donor in good health. CDR3s include the opening cysteine and the closing phenylalanine or tryptophan. Fields, in order: J gene, V gene, clone size, D gene, CDR3 DNA, CDR3 protein. The D gene is left open where the match is weak. Some rows have no size entry. The others give once, few or many, or a class for an expanded clone.

>TRBJ2-3|TRBV28|.|.
TGTGCCAGCAGTATAGGGGCAGGAAATCGTTTTGGGGACACAGATACGCAGTATTTT
CASSIGAGNRFGDTDTQYF
>TRBJ2-7|TRBV5-4|.|TRBD1
TGTGCCAGCAGCTGGGGGACAGGTCTCTACGAGCAGTACTTC
CASSWGTGLYEQYF
>TRBJ2-3|TRBV9|.|TRBD2
TGTGCCAGCAGCGTAGGACTAGCGGGGACGACTAACACAGATACGCAGTATTTT
CASSVGLAGTTNTDTQYF
>TRBJ1-4|TRBV9|.|.
TGTGCCAGCAGCGTAGGGCAGGGCGCGACTAATGAAAAACTGTTTTTT
CASSVGQGATNEKLFF
>TRBJ2-3|TRBV7-8|.|TRBD1
TGTGCCAGCAGCCTAGACAGGGACGGTTCAGATACGCAGTATTTT
CASSLDRDGSDTQYF
>TRBJ1-2|TRBV5-4|.|TRBD1
TGTGCCAGCAGCCCACAAGGAGGGGGCGATGGTGGCTACACCTTC
CASSPQGGGDGGYTF
>TRBJ2-5|TRBV5-4|few|TRBD1
TGTGCCAGCAGCTTACCTACAGGGGGCGGAAGGGAGACCCAGTACTTC
CASSLPTGGGRETQYF
>TRBJ2-5|TRBV20-1|.|.
TGCAGTGTTCGGGGAGTGGAGACCCAGTACTTC
CSVRGVETQYF
>TRBJ1-1|TRBV11-2|.|TRBD1
TGTGCCAGCAGCGCCTTACGGGACAGGGACACGAACACTGAAGCTTTCTTT
CASSALRDRDTNTEAFF
>TRBJ2-7|TRBV20-1|once|.
TGCAGTGCTCGGGAAGGCGAGCAGTACTTC
CSAREGEQYF
>TRBJ2-7|TRBV5-1|.|.
TGCGCCAGCAGACGAGACCCCCTTTCTAGCGAGCAGTACTTC
CASRRDPLSSEQYF
>TRBJ2-7|TRBV10-2|.|.
TGCGCCAGCGGAGGACAGACTTACGAGCAGTACTTC
CASGGQTYEQYF
>TRBJ2-5|TRBV5-1|.|.
TGCGCCAGCAGCCCTCACGCGGGATCAGAGACCCAGTACTTC
CASSPHAGSETQYF
>TRBJ2-7|TRBV27|.|.
TGTGCCAGCAGCGACAGGACCTCCTACGAGCAGTACTTC
CASSDRTSYEQYF
>TRBJ2-7|TRBV5-1|.|TRBD1
TGCGCCAGCATACCCGGGACAGGGGGCGACGAGCAGTACTTC
CASIPGTGGDEQYF
>TRBJ2-1|TRBV7-3|.|.
TGTGCCAGCAGCTTAGCCCTAGGCTCCTACAATGAGCAGTTCTTC
CASSLALGSYNEQFF
>TRBJ1-1|TRBV13|.|.
TGTGCCAGCAGCTTAGGCGGGGAATGGATTGAAGCTTTCTTT
CASSLGGEWIEAFF
>TRBJ2-5|TRBV29-1|.|.
TGCAGCGTTGAATACCAGGGCGAGACCCAGTACTTC
CSVEYQGETQYF
>TRBJ2-1|TRBV4-1|.|.
TGCGCCAGCAGCCAAGCGGTCAACCGACTCAACAATGAGCAGTTCTTC
CASSQAVNRLNNEQFF
>TRBJ1-1|TRBV19|.|TRBD1
TGTGCCAGTAGTATTTTAAAGGGGGCCGAAGCTTTCTTT
CASSILKGAEAFF
>TRBJ2-5|TRBV14|.|TRBD2
TGTGCCAGCAGCCCTGGACTAGCGGGGGTAGAGACCCAGTACTTC
CASSPGLAGVETQYF
>TRBJ1-2|TRBV10-2|once|.
TGCGCCAGCAGTGAGATTCTCCCCAGGGAAAGCTACACCTTC
CASSEILPRESYTF
>TRBJ2-7|TRBV6-5|.|.
TGTGCCAGCAGGCAGATATACGAGCAGTACTTC
CASRQIYEQYF
>TRBJ1-1|TRBV28|.|.
TGTGCCAGCAGCAGACAGGTTAACACTGAAGCTTTCTTT
CASSRQVNTEAFF
>TRBJ1-1|TRBV6-5|once|.
TGTGCCAGCAGATCGGGACAACAGAACACTGAAGCTTTCTTT
CASRSGQQNTEAFF
>TRBJ2-7|TRBV19|.|TRBD1
TGTGCCAGTAGTAGACCCCGGACAGGGCTGAACGAGCAGTACTTC
CASSRPRTGLNEQYF
>TRBJ1-4|TRBV19|.|TRBD1
TGTGCCAGCAACCTTCCCGGACAGGCGGAAAAACTGTTTTTT
CASNLPGQAEKLFF